This TCR beta chain emerged from a study of tumor-infiltrating lymphocytes in primary liver carcinoma. Study results and limitations: For tumor-adjacent and tumor-blood pairs, overlap was less than that seen for tumor region pairs.

Regarding this clonotype: Its matching antigen is unknown.

With roughly 0.5 ug total RNA as template and a constant-region primer, TCR beta cDNA was made. Three rounds of nested multiplex PCR with slightly modified ARM-PCR produced TCR beta libraries. TRBV1-TRBV30 forward primers paired with a C-beta reverse primer drove the first two PCR rounds, approximately 11 cycles each. TCRdb passed the multiplex PCR reads through MiXCR, listing each CDR3 protein once. The sample has about 120,000 distinct CDR3 sequences, 50% to 65% seen once; the top ten hold approximately 10%. The V segment lost 6 bases and the J segment 4 bases; nucleotides outside the gene matches: 8. Germline V gene lookup returns CDR1 SQVTM and CDR2 ANQGSEA. The CDR3 is made up of 13 amino acids. Unsorted bulk tissue, roughly 20-33 mg of it, served as the source for co-extraction of RNA and DNA. Five separate regions were sampled from each tumor.

This receptor was identified in a woman aged 55-69 years with primary liver carcinoma and hepatitis B virus infection. This chain joins TRBV29-1 and TRBJ1-1; 7 bases are a match to TRBD1. Sequencing used liver tumor tissue from sampling region 1. The subset is: tumor region T1, superior pole. CDR3: CSVRRGPGTEAFF. CDR3 bases: TGCAGCGTGCGGAGGGGGCCGGGCACTGAAGCTTTCTTT.